Sequencing of this T cell receptor beta chain was carried out in a study of cytomegalovirus exposure and HLA in healthy donors. Findings and limits, study-wide: The authors considered a cluster of highly shared sequence variants likely to be a sequencing artifact. A missense DCLRE1C variant was associated with V- and J-gene trimming of TCR beta chains in a later analysis, and an independent cohort replicated the association. Analysis performed later found roughly 17,000 TCR beta sequences associated with HLA alleles at 0.05 false discovery rate. Roughly even sequencing depth across donors was the assumption behind the presence/absence analyses.

This CDR3 is built from 15 residues. Germline CDR1 SGHRS, CDR2 YFSETQ. V was cut by 4 bases and J by 6 bases, with 20 bases left in between. In the PCR, 60 Vbeta and 13 Jbeta primers were used. TCRdb's table, derived via immunoSEQ multiplex PCR, lists solely in-frame clones and lacks some. There are 150,000 to 200,000 clones in the sample; 82% occur only once, and under 1% lies in the top ten. Regarding this clone: Its antigen is not known.

The TCR comes from a girl aged 2 to 9 in good health and CMV-seropositive. What was sequenced was PBMCs. The rearrangement links TRBV5-1 to TRBJ2-7; tentatively, D is TRBD1 (5 bases). Written as DNA, the CDR3 is TGCGCCAGCAGCACCGACAGACGGACCTTCGGCGAGCAGTACTTC. Its translation is CASSTDRRTFGEQYF.